This T cell receptor beta chain is drawn from a study of blood T cell repertoires in COVID-19. The junction had 7 bases not matched to a gene; V was cut back by 3 bases and J by 7 bases. CDR1 DFQATT and CDR2 SNEGSKA come from the germline V gene (reference sequence). The CDR3 runs to 15 residues. Libraries were prepared by immunoSEQ multiplex PCR; TCRdb keeps only in-frame clonotypes and omits some of them. Among approximately 100,000 clones listed, more than 75% were seen once. The table lists this clone with a count of one. This receptor was taken from a human donor in a cohort sampled during active COVID-19. This sequence joins TRBV20-1 and TRBJ2-2, with TRBD2 matching over 11 bases. The sequencing sample was made of peripheral blood. CDR3 residues: CSASPTSGAFGELFF. As DNA, the CDR3 is TGCAGTGCTAGTCCGACTAGCGGGGCATTCGGGGAGCTGTTTTTT.